The rows below give T cell receptor beta chains drawn from one sample of a study of T cell repertoires in ileal Crohn's disease. Generated by immunoSEQ multiplex PCR, the TCRdb table keeps only in-frame clones and is missing some. The sample consists of thousands of clones, 72% of them appearing once. Sequenced input: ileal tissue. The origin of the receptors is an adult with Crohn's disease. Each CDR3 is given with its conserved first and last residue. The D gene is left open where the match is weak. A clone size is listed for some rows: how often the clone was seen (once, few, many), or a class if it is expanded.

v_call	j_call	clone_size	d_call	cdr3_nt	cdr3_aa
TRBV5-1	TRBJ1-6	.	.	TGCGCCAGCAGCTTGGCCGGGGGCTCCCTCCACTTT	CASSLAGGSLHF
TRBV19	TRBJ1-2	few	.	TGTGCCAGTAGCGCCTCGGCGGGGGGCAGCTATGGCTACACCTTC	CASSASAGGSYGYTF
TRBV19	TRBJ1-1	.	TRBD1	TGTGCCAGTAGTATAGGGCCAGGGGGGAACACTGAAGCTTTCTTT	CASSIGPGGNTEAFF
TRBV19	TRBJ2-7	.	.	TGTGCCAGTAGTATAGGCTCGGCCGGCGAGCAGTACTTC	CASSIGSAGEQYF
TRBV5-1	TRBJ1-6	.	.	TGCGCCAGCAGCGGGCAGGGCGCACCCCTCCACTTT	CASSGQGAPLHF
TRBV5-1	TRBJ2-2	.	.	TGCGCCAGCAGCTTGATCCAGAGAGGCGGGGAGCTGTTTTTT	CASSLIQRGGELFF
TRBV9	TRBJ1-1	.	TRBD1	TGTGCCAGCAGGGGACAGGGTGAGCGGACTGAAGCTTTCTTT	CASRGQGERTEAFF
TRBV7-9	TRBJ2-7	few	.	TGTGCCAGCAGCGGCGGACTCGCTTCCCCCACCGAGCAGTACTTC	CASSGGLASPTEQYF
TRBV7-2	TRBJ1-2	.	.	TGTGCCAGCAGCTTAGGGGATGTCAGGGGAGGATATGGCTACACCTTC	CASSLGDVRGGYGYTF
TRBV7-2	TRBJ1-5	.	.	TGTGCCAGCAGCTTAAGGGGCAATCAGCCCCAGCATTTT	CASSLRGNQPQHF
TRBV15	TRBJ2-5	medium-sized	.	TGTGCCATTAACAGAAGGGCGGGGGAGACCCAGTACTTC	CAINRRAGETQYF
TRBV7-2	TRBJ1-4	.	.	TGTGCCAGCAGCTTACGACGGGCCGAAAAACTGTTTTTT	CASSLRRAEKLFF
TRBV2	TRBJ2-7	.	.	TGTGCCAGCTCCGGGGACGGTACCTACGAGCAGTACTTC	CASSGDGTYEQYF
TRBV19	TRBJ1-5	.	.	TGTGCCAGTAGGCCTTTGGAGGGGTTCAATCAGCCCCAGCATTTT	CASRPLEGFNQPQHF
TRBV6-1	TRBJ2-7	.	.	TGTGCCAGCAGCCTGAGAGATTACGAGCAGTACTTC	CASSLRDYEQYF
TRBV27	TRBJ1-5	.	.	TGTGCCAGCAGTTTATGGGGGGGCAAAAACAATCAGCCCCAGCATTTT	CASSLWGGKNNQPQHF
TRBV6-6	TRBJ1-5	.	.	TGTGCCAGCAGCCGTGAGGGTGGACAGCCCCAGCATTTT	CASSREGGQPQHF
TRBV27	TRBJ1-1	few	.	TGTGCCAGCAGTTTTAGCGGGGGCAGGACTGAAGCTTTCTTT	CASSFSGGRTEAFF
TRBV6-4	TRBJ1-6	.	.	TGTGCCAGCAGTGACAGACGGGGCAGAGAGAATTCACCCCTCCACTTT	CASSDRRGRENSPLHF
TRBV6-5	TRBJ1-6	once	.	TGTGCCAGCAGGGCGCAGGGTTTGACACCCCTCCACTTT	CASRAQGLTPLHF
TRBV4-3	TRBJ2-1	.	.	TGCGCCAGCAGCCAAGATCTAGGGTCGGGGGGCCCCTACAATGAGCAGTTCTTC	CASSQDLGSGGPYNEQFF
TRBV9	TRBJ2-7	.	.	TGTGCCAGCAGCGAGCCGGGACTGATTTTTCCCTACGAGCAGTACTTC	CASSEPGLIFPYEQYF
TRBV19	TRBJ2-5	.	.	TGTGCCAGTAGTATACGCGACGGTCTTCTACAAGAGACCCAGTACTTC	CASSIRDGLLQETQYF
TRBV7-2	TRBJ2-2	.	.	TGTGCCAGCAGCTACGTGGGACGACGGGTCACCGGGGAGCTGTTTTTT	CASSYVGRRVTGELFF
TRBV6-5	TRBJ1-1	few	.	TGTGCCAGCAGTTATGAAGGAGGGGCTGAAGCTTTCTTT	CASSYEGGAEAFF
TRBV28	TRBJ1-1	.	.	TGTGCCAGCAGTTCGGGACGGAATAAAGCTTTCTTT	CASSSGRNKAFF
TRBV6-5	TRBJ2-7	.	TRBD2	TGTGCCAGCAGTTGGACTAGCGGGATTCCGGGCGAGCAGTACTTC	CASSWTSGIPGEQYF
TRBV9	TRBJ2-3	.	TRBD1	TGTGCCAGCAGCGCGGGACAGGGGGCTGCAGATACGCAGTATTTT	CASSAGQGAADTQYF
TRBV5-6	TRBJ1-3	.	.	TGTGCCAGCAGCCCCCGAGGGAGAGGGGTGTCTGGAAACACCATATATTTT	CASSPRGRGVSGNTIYF
TRBV19	TRBJ1-5	.	.	TGTGCCAGTAGTAAGAGGGCGTCTAGCAATCAGCCCCAGCATTTT	CASSKRASSNQPQHF
TRBV11-2	TRBJ1-2	.	.	TGTGCCAGCAGCTTAGATCTTGAGGGCTACACCTTC	CASSLDLEGYTF
TRBV7-2	TRBJ2-7	.	TRBD1	TGTGCCAGCAGCTTCAGCTCGGGGACAGGGGGCGGCGAGCAGTACTTC	CASSFSSGTGGGEQYF
TRBV2	TRBJ1-5	.	.	TGTGCCAGCAGTGGGGATACGGAGAATCAGCCCCAGCATTTT	CASSGDTENQPQHF